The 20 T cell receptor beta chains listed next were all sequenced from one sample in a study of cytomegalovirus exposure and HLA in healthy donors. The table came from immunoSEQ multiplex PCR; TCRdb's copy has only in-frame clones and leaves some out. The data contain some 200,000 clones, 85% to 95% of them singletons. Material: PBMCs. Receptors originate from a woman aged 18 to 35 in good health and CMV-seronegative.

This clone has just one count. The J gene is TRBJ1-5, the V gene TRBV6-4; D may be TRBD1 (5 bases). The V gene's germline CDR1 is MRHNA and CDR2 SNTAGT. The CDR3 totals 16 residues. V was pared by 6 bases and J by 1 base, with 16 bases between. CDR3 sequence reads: CASSERQGGSNQPQHF. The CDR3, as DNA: TGTGCCAGCAGCGAGAGGCAGGGAGGGAGCAATCAGCCCCAGCATTTT.

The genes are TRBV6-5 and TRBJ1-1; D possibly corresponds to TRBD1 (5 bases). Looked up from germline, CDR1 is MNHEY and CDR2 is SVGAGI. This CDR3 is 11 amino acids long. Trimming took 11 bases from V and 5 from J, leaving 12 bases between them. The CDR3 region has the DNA TGTGCCCAAAGTCGGGGGACTGAAGCTTTCTTT. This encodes CAQSRGTEAFF.

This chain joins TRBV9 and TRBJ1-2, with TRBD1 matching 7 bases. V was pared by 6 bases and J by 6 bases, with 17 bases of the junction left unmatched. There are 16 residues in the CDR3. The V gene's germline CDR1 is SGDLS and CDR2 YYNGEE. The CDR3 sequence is CASNTPQQGPSHGYTF. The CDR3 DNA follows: TGTGCCAGCAACACCCCGCAACAGGGGCCCTCGCATGGCTACACCTTC.

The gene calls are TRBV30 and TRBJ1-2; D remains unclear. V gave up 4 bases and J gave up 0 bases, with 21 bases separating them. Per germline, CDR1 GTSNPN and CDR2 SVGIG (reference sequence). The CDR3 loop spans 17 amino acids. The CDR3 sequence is CAWTTPNLGRANYGYTF. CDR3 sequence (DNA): TGTGCCTGGACTACCCCGAACCTCGGGCGGGCTAACTATGGCTACACCTTC.

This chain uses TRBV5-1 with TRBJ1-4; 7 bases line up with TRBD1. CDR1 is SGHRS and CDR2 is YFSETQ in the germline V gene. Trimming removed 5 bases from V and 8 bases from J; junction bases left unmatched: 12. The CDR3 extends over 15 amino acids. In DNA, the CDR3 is TGCGCCAGCAGACAGGAGAAGGGGGCCGGGGAAAAACTGTTTTTT. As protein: CASRQEKGAGEKLFF.

The CDR3 sequence is CASSLESSSYNEQFF. In DNA form, the CDR3 reads TGTGCCAGCAGTTTAGAGTCTAGCTCCTACAATGAGCAGTTCTTC. The chain couples TRBV27 to TRBJ2-1; D is uncertain. Germline V lookup: CDR1 MNHEY, CDR2 SMNVEV (reference sequence). The CDR3 length is 15 residues. V dropped 2 bases and J dropped 0 bases, with 8 bases sitting between them.

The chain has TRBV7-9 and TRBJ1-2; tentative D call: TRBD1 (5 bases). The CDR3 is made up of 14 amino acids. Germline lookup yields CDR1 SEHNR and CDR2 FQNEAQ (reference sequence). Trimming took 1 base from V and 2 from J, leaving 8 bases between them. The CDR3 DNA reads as TGTGCCAGCAGCTTAGAGGGACTGAACTATGGCTACACCTTC. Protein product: CASSLEGLNYGYTF.

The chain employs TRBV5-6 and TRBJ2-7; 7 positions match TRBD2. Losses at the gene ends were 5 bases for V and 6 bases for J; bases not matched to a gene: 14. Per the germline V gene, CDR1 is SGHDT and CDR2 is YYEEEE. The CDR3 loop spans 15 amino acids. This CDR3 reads CASSGDGGRVAEQYF. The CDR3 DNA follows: TGTGCCAGCAGTGGGGACGGCGGGAGAGTCGCCGAGCAGTACTTC.

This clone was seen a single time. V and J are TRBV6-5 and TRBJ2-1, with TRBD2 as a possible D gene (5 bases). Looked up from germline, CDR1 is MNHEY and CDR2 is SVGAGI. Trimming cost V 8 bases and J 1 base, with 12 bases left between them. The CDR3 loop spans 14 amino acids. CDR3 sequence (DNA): TGTGCCAGCGCGGAACGGAGGTCCTACAATGAGCAGTTCTTC. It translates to CASAERRSYNEQFF.

CDR3 sequence: CASSVDQGYGYTF. In DNA, the CDR3 is TGTGCCAGCAGCGTAGATCAGGGCTATGGCTACACCTTC. The chain has TRBV9 and TRBJ1-2, with a tentative D call TRBD1 (5 bases). Germline CDR1 is SGDLS and CDR2 is YYNGEE. Trimming took off 0 bases at V and 4 bases at J, with 7 bases between the two ends. CDR3 size: 13 residues. The whole variable domain, filled in from reference TRBV9 and TRBJ1-2, reads DSGVTQTPKHLITATGQRVTLRCSPRSGDLSVYWYQQSLDQGLQFLIQYYNGEERAKGNILERFSAQQFPDLHSELNLSSLELGDSALYFCASSVDQGYGYTFGSGTRLTVV.

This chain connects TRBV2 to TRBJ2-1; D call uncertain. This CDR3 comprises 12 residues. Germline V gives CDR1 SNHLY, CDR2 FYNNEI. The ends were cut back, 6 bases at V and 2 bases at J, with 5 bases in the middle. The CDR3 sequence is CASSPTYNEQFF. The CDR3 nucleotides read TGTGCCAGCAGCCCTACCTACAATGAGCAGTTCTTC.

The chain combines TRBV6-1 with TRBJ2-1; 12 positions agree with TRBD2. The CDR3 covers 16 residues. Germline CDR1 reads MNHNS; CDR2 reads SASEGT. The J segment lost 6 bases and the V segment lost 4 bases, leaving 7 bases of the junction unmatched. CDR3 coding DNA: TGTGCCAGCAGTGGACCGACTAGCGGGAGAGGCAATGAGCAGTTCTTC. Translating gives CASSGPTSGRGNEQFF.

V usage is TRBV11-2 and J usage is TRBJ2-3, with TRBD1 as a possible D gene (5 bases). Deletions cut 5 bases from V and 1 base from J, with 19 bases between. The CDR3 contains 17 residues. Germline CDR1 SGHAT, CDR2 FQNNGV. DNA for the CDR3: TGTGCCAGCAGCGAAACAACCAGGGTTTGGGGCACAGATACGCAGTATTTT. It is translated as CASSETTRVWGTDTQYF.

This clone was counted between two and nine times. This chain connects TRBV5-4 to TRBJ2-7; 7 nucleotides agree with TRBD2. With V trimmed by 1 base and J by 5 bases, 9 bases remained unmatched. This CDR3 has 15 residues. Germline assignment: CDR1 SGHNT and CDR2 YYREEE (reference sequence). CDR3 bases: TGTGCCAGCAGCTTGCCTAGCGGAGGCCCCCACGAGCAGTACTTC. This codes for CASSLPSGGPHEQYF.

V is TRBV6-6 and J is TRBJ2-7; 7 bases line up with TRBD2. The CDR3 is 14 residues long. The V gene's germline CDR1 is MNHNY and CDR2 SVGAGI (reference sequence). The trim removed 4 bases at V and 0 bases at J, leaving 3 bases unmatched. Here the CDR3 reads CASSLRLASYEQYF. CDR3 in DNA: TGTGCCAGCAGTTTAAGACTAGCCTCCTACGAGCAGTACTTC.

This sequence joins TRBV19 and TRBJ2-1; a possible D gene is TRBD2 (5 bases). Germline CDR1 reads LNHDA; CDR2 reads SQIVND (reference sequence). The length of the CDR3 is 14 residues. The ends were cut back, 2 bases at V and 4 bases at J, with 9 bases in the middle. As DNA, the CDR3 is TGTGCCAGTAGTATAAAGCGGCAATACAATGAGCAGTTCTTC. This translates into CASSIKRQYNEQFF.

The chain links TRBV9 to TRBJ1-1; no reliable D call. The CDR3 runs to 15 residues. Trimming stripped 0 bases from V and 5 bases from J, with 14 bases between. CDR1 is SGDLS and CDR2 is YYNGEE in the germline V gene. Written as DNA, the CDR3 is TGTGCCAGCAGCGTAGGCGGGTTCTCGGGTACTGAAGCTTTCTTT. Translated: CASSVGGFSGTEAFF.

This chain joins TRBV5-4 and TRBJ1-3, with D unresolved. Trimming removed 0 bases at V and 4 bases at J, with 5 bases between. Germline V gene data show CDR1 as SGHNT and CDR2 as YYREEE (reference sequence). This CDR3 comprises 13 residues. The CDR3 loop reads CASSLDEGNTIYF. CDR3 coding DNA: TGTGCCAGCAGCTTGGATGAGGGAAACACCATATATTTT.

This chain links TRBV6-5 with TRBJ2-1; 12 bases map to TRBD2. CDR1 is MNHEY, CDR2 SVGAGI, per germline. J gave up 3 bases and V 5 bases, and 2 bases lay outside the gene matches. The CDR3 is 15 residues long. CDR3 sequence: CASSRLAGDYNEQFF. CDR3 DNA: TGTGCCAGCAGTCGACTAGCGGGAGACTACAATGAGCAGTTCTTC.

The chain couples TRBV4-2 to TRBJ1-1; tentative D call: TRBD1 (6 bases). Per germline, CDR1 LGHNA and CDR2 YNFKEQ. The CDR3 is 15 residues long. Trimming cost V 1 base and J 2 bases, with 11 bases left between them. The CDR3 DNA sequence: TGTGCCAGCAGCCAAGTTCGGACAGCTAACACTGAAGCTTTCTTT. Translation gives CASSQVRTANTEAFF.